This TCR beta chain was captured in a study of monozygotic twins with inflammatory bowel disease. General study findings and limits: TCRbeta diversity (inverse Simpson) was lower in IBD patients than in healthy co-twins. For IBD patients, clonotypes shared with others were fewer than for healthy twins, especially with disease activity.

UMIs containing a 6-nucleotide sample barcode were added via template switching. From the 5' RACE reads, TCRdb lists one entry per CDR3 protein and no DNA. The sample data list about 160,000 distinct CDR3 sequences. About this clonotype: The antigen is undetermined.

CDR1 and CDR2 from the germline V gene are SQVTM and ANQGSEA. The CDR3 length is 14 residues. The material sequenced was blood. The chain has TRBV29-1 and TRBJ1-2; TCRdb returns TRBD1, unconfirmable since there is no DNA. The TCR sequence derives from a human donor with ulcerative colitis or Crohn's disease, or a healthy co-twin of an affected twin (not recorded which). The CDR3 spells CSVVMDRPNYGYTF.